The rows below give T cell receptor beta chains drawn from one sample of a study of cytomegalovirus exposure and HLA in healthy donors. Generated by immunoSEQ multiplex PCR, the TCRdb table keeps only in-frame clones and is missing some. Altogether 100,000 to 120,000 clones are present, 86% being singletons, with the ten largest covering 1.5% to 2%. The sample taken for sequencing was PBMCs. These receptors came from a man aged 40-49 years in good health and CMV-seronegative. Each CDR3 is given without its conserved first and last residue. D genes are given only for firm matches.

v_gene	d_gene	j_gene	CDR3aa
TRBV19	TRBD1	TRBJ2-1	ASRSWDTGTAPQF
TRBV4-1	-	TRBJ1-2	ASSTSDSTNYGYT
TRBV10-3	TRBD2	TRBJ2-3	AIRGLAGVGDTQY
TRBV6-5	-	TRBJ2-3	ASSRGSTDTQY
TRBV5-6	-	TRBJ1-6	ASSLGKSTGTNSPLH
TRBV27	-	TRBJ2-7	ASSFRAGAYEQY
TRBV28	-	TRBJ1-5	ASTLPNQPQH
TRBV5-1	-	TRBJ2-2	ASSGYRDHTGELF
TRBV13	TRBD2	TRBJ2-1	ASRLAGFDEQF
TRBV27	TRBD1	TRBJ2-3	ASSLLGQGLTDTQY
TRBV28	TRBD1	TRBJ2-1	ASSPLGTVEEQF
TRBV18	TRBD2	TRBJ2-3	ASSPSAGGSTDTQY
TRBV28	-	TRBJ2-3	ASSFRGRGTDTQY
TRBV27	TRBD2	TRBJ2-5	ASSLYGGEETQY
TRBV6-1	-	TRBJ2-1	ASTHRGSNEQF
TRBV4-1	-	TRBJ1-2	ASSQVGEYYGYT
TRBV2	TRBD1	TRBJ1-2	ASRGDRGQLYGYT
TRBV5-4	-	TRBJ1-6	ASSGGPALENSPLH
TRBV2	-	TRBJ1-5	ASSAPTLEDQPQH
TRBV28	-	TRBJ1-1	AVSSGMNTEAF
TRBV7-6	-	TRBJ2-1	ASSLYPSVDEQF
TRBV6-1	-	TRBJ1-6	ASSDTGNNSPLH
TRBV9	-	TRBJ1-1	ASSVGANTEAF
TRBV5-4	-	TRBJ1-1	ASSLEPSTEAF
TRBV6-1	TRBD1	TRBJ1-2	ASSVSGQGSYT
TRBV11-2	-	TRBJ2-7	ASSLGGTLGEQY
TRBV6-5	-	TRBJ1-2	ASSYLQGTWGYT
TRBV28	TRBD1	TRBJ2-7	ASSSRDSSREQY
TRBV7-2	TRBD2	TRBJ2-1	ASSRRGAGGYNEQF
TRBV6-1	-	TRBJ1-1	ASSSLSSTEAF
TRBV7-9	TRBD1	TRBJ1-5	AAITGGLFSNQPQH
TRBV28	TRBD1	TRBJ1-5	ASSFPGQGRNQPQH
TRBV6-1	TRBD1	TRBJ1-1	ASRDSEAF
TRBV28	-	TRBJ2-1	ASSPLVAASWNEQF
TRBV29-1	TRBD1	TRBJ2-7	SVQGTGSSYEQY
TRBV29-1	-	TRBJ2-7	SVGRGRSYEQY
TRBV2	-	TRBJ2-1	ASSVEYNEQF
TRBV5-1	-	TRBJ2-7	ASSLAVGGSYEQY
TRBV28	TRBD1	TRBJ1-5	ASSFRTGNQPQH
TRBV28	-	TRBJ1-1	ASSLGGSGQGTEAF